This T cell receptor beta chain was identified in a study of blood T cell repertoires in COVID-19. Trimming took 6 bases from V and 2 from J, leaving 13 bases between them. The germline CDR1 and CDR2 sequences are ENHRY and SYGVKD. CDR3 length: 14 residues. This clone was seen just once. Clones were sequenced by immunoSEQ multiplex PCR, and TCRdb holds only the in-frame ones, with some missing. This sample carries 200,000 to 250,000 clones, about 89% of them seen once, and the ten largest clones take under 2.5%. The receptor was isolated from a woman aged 18-29 years who had recovered from COVID-19. This chain connects TRBV10-3 to TRBJ1-2; D might be TRBD1 (6 bases). The sample taken for sequencing was PBMCs or T cells enriched from blood (not recorded which). The CDR3 bases are TGTGCCATCAGCCAGGGCGGACAGAACTATGGCTACACCTTC. It codes for CAISQGGQNYGYTF.